These T cell receptor beta chains were read from a single sample in a study of T cells in Graves' hyperthyroidism and ophthalmopathy. TCRdb ran MiXCR on the multiplex PCR reads and lists one entry per CDR3 protein. The repertoire holds hundreds of thousands of distinct CDR3 sequences, roughly 15% seen once, with roughly 4.5% in the top ten. The sequencing sample was made of blood. The origin of the receptors is a woman in her thirties or forties with Graves' ophthalmopathy. Each CDR3 is given with its conserved first and last residue. A D gene is named only where the DNA matches it firmly. Clone sizes are given selectively: once, few, many, or a class where the clone is expanded.

clone_size	v_call	j_call	d_call	cdr3_nt	cdr3_aa
-	TRBV11-2	TRBJ2-7	TRBD2	TGTGCCAGCAGCTCTTATAGCGGGAGTTACGAGCAGTACTTC	CASSSYSGSYEQYF
many	TRBV12-3/TRBV12-4	TRBJ2-7	-	TGTGCCAGCAGTGTCAGGGCCTACGAGCAGTACTTC	CASSVRAYEQYF
few	TRBV11-2	TRBJ1-1	TRBD1	TGTGCCAGCAGCGGAGGACAGGGGGTATACGCTGAAGCTTTCTTT	CASSGGQGVYAEAFF
-	TRBV6-5	TRBJ2-2	-	TGTGCCAGCAGTTACCCCCCAGCGGACTTTAACACCGGGGAGCTGTTTTTT	CASSYPPADFNTGELFF
many	TRBV13	TRBJ1-1	-	TGTGCCAGCAGCTGGTTGGGACAATCTGACGCTTTCTTT	CASSWLGQSDAFF
many	TRBV5-1	TRBJ2-5	-	TGCGCCAGCAGCACCGGGACTCAAGAGACCCAGTACTTC	CASSTGTQETQYF
many	TRBV30	TRBJ2-7	-	TGTGCCTGGAGTGTCGAGGAAACGCACGCCTACGAGCAGTACTTC	CAWSVEETHAYEQYF
-	TRBV29-1	TRBJ2-7	-	TGCAGCGGCGGGCGGTACTACGAGCAGTACTTC	CSGGRYYEQYF
many	TRBV28	TRBJ1-1	-	TGTGCCAGCAGTTTCCGTACAGGGACTGAAGCTTTCTTT	CASSFRTGTEAFF
many	TRBV25-1	TRBJ2-7	-	TGTGCCAGTAGAGGACAGGGAGGGACATACGAGCAGTACTTC	CASRGQGGTYEQYF
-	TRBV6-9	TRBJ1-1	-	TGTGCGGTCCTGGACAGCTTAAACACTGAAGCTTTCTTT	CAVLDSLNTEAFF
-	TRBV6-1	TRBJ1-1	-	TGTGCCAGCAAAACCCTCGGCCGTTCGAACACTGAAGCTTTCTTT	CASKTLGRSNTEAFF
many	TRBV30	TRBJ1-2	-	TGTGCCTGGATCTTCGGGACATCCCCGGGGGGCTACACCTTC	CAWIFGTSPGGYTF
many	TRBV20-1	TRBJ2-7	TRBD2	TGCAGTGCTAGGCTAGCGGGAGCGCTCGGGCAGTACTTC	CSARLAGALGQYF
few	TRBV30	TRBJ2-2	TRBD2	TGTGCCTGGGCTGGGACTAGCGGATTTTTACGGTACACCGGGGAGCTGTTTTTT	CAWAGTSGFLRYTGELFF
many	TRBV15	TRBJ1-2	-	TGTGCCACCAGCAGAGCGAGATCATACTATGGCTACACCTTC	CATSRARSYYGYTF
-	TRBV6-1	TRBJ1-5	-	TGTGCCAGCAGTGCTGAACAAGGGCTCGGGCGTCCCCAGCATTTT	CASSAEQGLGRPQHF
few	TRBV20-1	TRBJ1-2	-	TGCAGTGCTAGAAACACAGGAGCCAACTATGGCTACACCTTC	CSARNTGANYGYTF